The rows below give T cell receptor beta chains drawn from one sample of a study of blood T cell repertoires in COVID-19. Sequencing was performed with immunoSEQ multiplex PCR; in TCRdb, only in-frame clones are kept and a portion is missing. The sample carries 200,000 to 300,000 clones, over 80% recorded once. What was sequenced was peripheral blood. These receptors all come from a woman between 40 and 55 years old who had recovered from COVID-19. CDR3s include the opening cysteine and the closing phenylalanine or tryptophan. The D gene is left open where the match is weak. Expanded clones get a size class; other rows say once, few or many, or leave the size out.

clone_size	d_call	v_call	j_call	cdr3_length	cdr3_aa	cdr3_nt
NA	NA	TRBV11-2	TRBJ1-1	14	CASSLDLKGAEAFF	TGTGCCAGCAGCTTAGATTTAAAGGGGGCTGAAGCTTTCTTT
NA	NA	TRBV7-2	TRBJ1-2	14	CASSQYQSLYGYTF	TGTGCCAGCAGCCAATACCAGTCTCTCTATGGCTACACCTTC
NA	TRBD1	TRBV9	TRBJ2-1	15	CASTGQGYFYCEQFF	TGTGCCAGCACAGGACAGGGATACTTCTATTGTGAGCAGTTCTTC
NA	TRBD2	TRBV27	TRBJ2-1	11	CGIGAGGEQFF	TGTGGGATAGGGGCGGGAGGCGAGCAGTTCTTC
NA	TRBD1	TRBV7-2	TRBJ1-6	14	CASSLPGQGAPLHF	TGTGCCAGCAGCTTACCTGGACAGGGCGCACCCCTCCACTTT
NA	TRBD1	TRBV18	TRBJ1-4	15	CASSLSPGTGRKLFF	TGTGCCAGCTCACTCTCCCCGGGGACAGGGCGGAAACTGTTTTTT
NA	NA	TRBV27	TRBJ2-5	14	CASSLPGKQETQYF	TGTGCCAGCAGTTTACCCGGGAAGCAAGAGACCCAGTACTTC
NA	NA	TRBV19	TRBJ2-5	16	CASSLRAGDGDETQYF	TGTGCCAGTAGCCTCAGAGCAGGGGACGGAGATGAGACCCAGTACTTC
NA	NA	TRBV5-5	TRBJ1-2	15	CASSPPSVGGGGYTF	TGTGCCAGCTCTCCCCCGAGTGTGGGGGGGGGTGGCTACACCTTC
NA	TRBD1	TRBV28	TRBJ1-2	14	CASSLGTASYGYTF	TGTGCCAGCAGTTTAGGGACAGCGTCCTATGGCTACACCTTC
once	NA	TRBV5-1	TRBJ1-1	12	CASSSQDLEAFF	TGCGCCAGCAGCTCCCAGGATCTTGAAGCTTTCTTT
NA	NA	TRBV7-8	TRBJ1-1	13	CASSVLGGAEAFF	TGTGCCAGCAGCGTCCTGGGAGGCGCTGAAGCTTTCTTT
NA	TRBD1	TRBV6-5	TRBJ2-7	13	CASRRTGTYEQYF	TGTGCCAGCAGACGGACAGGGACCTACGAGCAGTACTTC
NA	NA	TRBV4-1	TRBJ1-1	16	CASSRVVAGGDTEAFF	TGCGCCAGCAGCCGCGTTGTAGCCGGAGGGGACACTGAAGCTTTCTTT
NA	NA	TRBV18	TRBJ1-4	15	CASSPMGGFNEKLFF	TGTGCCAGCTCACCGATGGGGGGTTTCAATGAAAAACTGTTTTTT
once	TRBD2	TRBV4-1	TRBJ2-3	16	CASRPRGDTNTDTQYF	TGCGCCAGCAGACCGCGGGGGGACACCAACACAGATACGCAGTATTTT
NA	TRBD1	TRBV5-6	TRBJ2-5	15	CASSSMTGSGETQYF	TGTGCCAGCAGCTCCATGACAGGGTCGGGGGAGACCCAGTACTTC
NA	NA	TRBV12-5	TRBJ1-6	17	CASGLDPSKRGNSPLHF	TGTGCTAGTGGTTTGGACCCCTCGAAAAGGGGGAATTCACCCCTCCACTTT
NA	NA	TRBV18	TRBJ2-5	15	CASSQTRGARETQYF	TGTGCCAGCTCACAAACCCGGGGGGCGCGAGAGACCCAGTACTTC
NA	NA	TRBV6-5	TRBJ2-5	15	CASGGLLGHQETQYF	TGTGCCAGTGGGGGCCTACTAGGCCACCAAGAGACCCAGTACTTC
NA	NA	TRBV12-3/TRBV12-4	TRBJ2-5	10	CASRGPTLDF	TGTGCCAGCAGGGGCCCGACCTTAGACTTC
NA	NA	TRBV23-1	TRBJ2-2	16	CASSPHGGRDTGELFF	TGCGCCAGCAGTCCCCACGGGGGAAGGGACACCGGGGAGCTGTTTTTT
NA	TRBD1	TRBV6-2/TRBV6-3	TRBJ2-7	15	CASSYWDRSSYEQYF	TGTGCCAGCAGTTACTGGGACAGGAGCTCCTACGAGCAGTACTTC
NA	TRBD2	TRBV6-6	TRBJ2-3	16	CASQWSSGGTTDTQYF	TGTGCCAGCCAATGGTCCAGCGGGGGGACCACAGATACGCAGTATTTT
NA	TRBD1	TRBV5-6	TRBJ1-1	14	CASSVRGRYTEAFF	TGTGCCAGCAGTGTCAGGGGGCGTTACACTGAAGCTTTCTTT
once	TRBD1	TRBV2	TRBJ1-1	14	CASSTPTGGTEAFF	TGTGCCAGCAGCACCCCGACAGGGGGCACTGAAGCTTTCTTT
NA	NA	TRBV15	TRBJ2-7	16	CATSRDLGQIVYEQYF	TGTGCCACCAGCAGAGATCTGGGGCAGATTGTATACGAGCAGTACTTC
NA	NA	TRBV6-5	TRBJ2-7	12	CASSYNTYEQYF	TGTGCCAGCAGTTACAATACCTACGAGCAGTACTTC
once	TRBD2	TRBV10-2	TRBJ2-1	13	CATRGGGYNEQFF	TGCGCCACCCGCGGGGGGGGATACAATGAGCAGTTCTTC
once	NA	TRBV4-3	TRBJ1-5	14	CASSQARSNQPQHF	TGCGCCAGCAGCCAAGCACGGAGCAATCAGCCCCAGCATTTT
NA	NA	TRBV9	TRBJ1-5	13	CASSVDPDQPQHF	TGTGCCAGCAGCGTAGATCCTGATCAGCCCCAGCATTTT
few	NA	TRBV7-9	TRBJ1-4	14	CASSLTAGNEKLFF	TGTGCCAGCAGCTTAACGGCAGGCAATGAAAAACTGTTTTTT
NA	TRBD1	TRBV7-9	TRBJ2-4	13	CASDSGTGIIQYF	TGTGCCAGCGACTCCGGGACAGGGATCATTCAGTACTTC
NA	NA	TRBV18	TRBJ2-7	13	CASSQAGSYEQYF	TGTGCCAGCTCACAGGCGGGTAGCTACGAGCAGTACTTC
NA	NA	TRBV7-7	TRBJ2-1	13	CASSLIFRGEQFF	TGTGCCAGCAGCTTAATCTTCAGAGGTGAGCAGTTCTTC
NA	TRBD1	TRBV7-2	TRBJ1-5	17	CASSLVGTVLSNQPQHF	TGTGCCAGCAGCTTAGTGGGGACAGTACTCAGCAATCAGCCCCAGCATTTT
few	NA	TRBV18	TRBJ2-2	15	CASSRNRDDTGELFF	TGTGCCAGCTCTCGTAACAGGGACGACACCGGGGAGCTGTTTTTT
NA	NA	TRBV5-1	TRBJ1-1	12	CASRDRNTEAFF	TGCGCCAGCAGGGACAGGAACACTGAAGCTTTCTTT
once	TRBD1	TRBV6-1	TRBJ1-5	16	CASSEASRGDYQPQHF	TGTGCCAGCAGTGAAGCTTCCAGGGGGGATTATCAGCCCCAGCATTTT
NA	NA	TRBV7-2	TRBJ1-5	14	CASSLVSQGQPQHF	TGTGCCAGCAGCTTAGTGAGCCAGGGTCAGCCCCAGCATTTT